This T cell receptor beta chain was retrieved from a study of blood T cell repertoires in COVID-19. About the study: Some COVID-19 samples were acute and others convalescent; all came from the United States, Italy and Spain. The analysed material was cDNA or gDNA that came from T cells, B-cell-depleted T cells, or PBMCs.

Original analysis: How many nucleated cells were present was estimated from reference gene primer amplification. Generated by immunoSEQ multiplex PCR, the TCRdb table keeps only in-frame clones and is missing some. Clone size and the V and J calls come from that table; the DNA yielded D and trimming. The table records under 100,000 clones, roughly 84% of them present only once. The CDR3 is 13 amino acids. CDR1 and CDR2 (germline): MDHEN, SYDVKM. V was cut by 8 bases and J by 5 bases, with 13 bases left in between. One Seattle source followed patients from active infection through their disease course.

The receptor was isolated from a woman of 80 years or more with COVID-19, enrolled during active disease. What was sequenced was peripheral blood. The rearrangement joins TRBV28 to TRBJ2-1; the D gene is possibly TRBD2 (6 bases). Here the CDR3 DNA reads TGTGCCAGCCGCTATGGACTAAACAATGAGCAGTTCTTC. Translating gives CASRYGLNNEQFF.